The rows below give T cell receptor beta chains drawn from one sample of a study of blood T cell repertoires in COVID-19. Profiled with immunoSEQ multiplex PCR; TCRdb holds only in-frame clones, not every one. This sample has some 250,000 clones, with 88% found just once. Sequencing input: peripheral blood. The receptors were sampled from a woman aged 25-40 years with acute or convalescent COVID-19. CDR3s include the opening cysteine and the closing phenylalanine or tryptophan. Part of the rows lack a size; the others show once, few, many or a class for expanded clones.

J gene,clone size,V gene,CDR3 protein
TRBJ2-6,-,TRBV18,CASSPLRQGDPYSGANVLTF
TRBJ2-2,-,TRBV4-2,CAGRAGGSNTGELFF
TRBJ2-1,-,TRBV9,CASSVVASGRTSNEQFF
TRBJ1-4,-,TRBV5-4,CASSLEPTTNEKLFF
TRBJ2-1,-,TRBV12-5,CASYDPGLGYNEQFF
TRBJ2-2,-,TRBV5-4,CASSLGYGGGSRELFF
TRBJ2-3,-,TRBV19,CASSIGLAGADTQYF
TRBJ2-5,-,TRBV24-1,CATSEAGGGQETQYF
TRBJ2-1,-,TRBV9,CASSVAGGGYEQFF
TRBJ1-2,few,TRBV5-8,CASSPGVGTGPYGYTF
TRBJ2-5,-,TRBV7-9,CASSLVLSRETQYF
TRBJ2-3,-,TRBV6-1,CASSEDYPRSPDTQYF
TRBJ2-5,-,TRBV27,CASRKIAGTGSTETQYF
TRBJ2-1,-,TRBV4-3,CASSQDIASGDPSDEQFF
TRBJ2-1,-,TRBV19,CASSFGGMSSYNEQFF
TRBJ1-2,-,TRBV6-6,CASSSGGYTF
TRBJ1-1,once,TRBV6-2/TRBV6-3,CASSWGRGENTEAFF
TRBJ2-5,once,TRBV9,CASSVGPAGGQETQYF
TRBJ2-7,-,TRBV24-1,CATSDNRGPSYEQYF
TRBJ2-5,-,TRBV9,CASSVGGKETQYF
TRBJ1-6,-,TRBV12-5,CASGLETGGYSPLHF
TRBJ1-2,-,TRBV27,CASSPDRVYGYTF
TRBJ2-7,-,TRBV7-8,CASSQTSYEQYF
TRBJ2-7,-,TRBV6-2/TRBV6-3,CASSSQQGKLEPSYEQYF
TRBJ2-3,-,TRBV11-2,CASSLDPLATQYF
TRBJ2-1,-,TRBV6-5,CASSLSRSSYNEQFF
TRBJ2-7,-,TRBV27,CASSFQRHYEQYF
TRBJ2-7,-,TRBV6-2/TRBV6-3,CASSAPTQGPGRGQYF
TRBJ1-1,-,TRBV5-6,CASSVRTGRTTEAFF
TRBJ1-5,-,TRBV7-2,CASSLSAGLRNQPQHF
TRBJ2-7,-,TRBV3-1/TRBV3-2,CASTVSVGGYEQYF
TRBJ2-3,many,TRBV29-1,CSVDSSGPDTQYF
TRBJ2-7,-,TRBV27,CASTPSAGEKSYEQYF
TRBJ2-7,-,TRBV20-1,CSASPGRGRAYEQYF
TRBJ2-6,few,TRBV3-1/TRBV3-2,CASSLKEDVLTF
TRBJ2-6,-,TRBV5-1,CASSLVGVGRGAGGGSGANVLTF
TRBJ1-4,-,TRBV27,CASSQYRGLNEKLFF
TRBJ2-7,-,TRBV29-1,CSVEGASYEQYF
TRBJ2-2,-,TRBV27,CASSPLPGQGTGELFF
TRBJ2-2,many,TRBV2,CATGTGYTGELFF
TRBJ2-5,once,TRBV12-3/TRBV12-4,CASSATGIGTQYF
TRBJ1-6,-,TRBV5-6,CASSGLGTVDSPLHF
TRBJ2-1,-,TRBV12-3/TRBV12-4,CASSLTEYNEQFF
TRBJ2-1,once,TRBV7-2,CASSPGGPEGNEQFF
TRBJ1-5,-,TRBV9,CASSSGGDQPQHF
TRBJ2-7,once,TRBV7-9,CASSPGTSGSSPGSYEQYF
TRBJ1-6,once,TRBV27,CASSITGLSPLHF
TRBJ2-3,-,TRBV21-1,CASSKEVASGRVGGTDTQYF
TRBJ1-4,once,TRBV27,CASSLVGLGNEKLFF
TRBJ2-7,-,TRBV5-6,CASSGTNLVSEQYF